This T cell receptor beta chain was found in a study of long-term antiretroviral therapy in people with HIV. The run of the v3.0 immunoSEQ assay was at survey level. Clones were sequenced by immunoSEQ multiplex PCR, and TCRdb holds only the in-frame ones, with some missing. The table records approximately 28,000 clones, roughly 87% of them present only once. Study conclusions and caveats: Blood dates from the mid-2000s to the late 2010s, possibly under older ART regimens.

Each participant with HIV received care in the United States. With 5 bases clipped from V and 7 bases from J, the junction kept 6 bases outside the gene matches. This CDR3 has 13 residues. CDR1 and CDR2 (germline): SGHRS, YFSETQ. With respect to this clone: Its antigen is still unknown.

The sample in question was unsorted PBMCs, obtained 2 years after starting antiretroviral therapy. The clonotype comes from a man aged 45-65 years with HIV. The chain has TRBV5-1 and TRBJ1-1, with TRBD1 matching 9 bases. This CDR3 reads CASRGQGESEAFF. CDR3 sequence (DNA): TGCGCCAGCAGGGGACAGGGTGAGAGTGAAGCTTTCTTT.